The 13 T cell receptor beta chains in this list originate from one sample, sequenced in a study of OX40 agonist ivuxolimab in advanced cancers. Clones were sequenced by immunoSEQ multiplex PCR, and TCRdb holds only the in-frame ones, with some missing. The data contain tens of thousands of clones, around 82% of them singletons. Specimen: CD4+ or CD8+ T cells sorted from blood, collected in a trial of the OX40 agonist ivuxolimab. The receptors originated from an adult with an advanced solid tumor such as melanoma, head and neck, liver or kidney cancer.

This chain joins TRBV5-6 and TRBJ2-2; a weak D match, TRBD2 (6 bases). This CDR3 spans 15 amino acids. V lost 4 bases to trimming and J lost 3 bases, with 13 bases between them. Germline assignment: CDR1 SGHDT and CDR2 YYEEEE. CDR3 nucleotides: TGTGCCAGCAGCCCCGGGGCGGGATACACCGGGGAGCTGTTTTTT. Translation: CASSPGAGYTGELFF.

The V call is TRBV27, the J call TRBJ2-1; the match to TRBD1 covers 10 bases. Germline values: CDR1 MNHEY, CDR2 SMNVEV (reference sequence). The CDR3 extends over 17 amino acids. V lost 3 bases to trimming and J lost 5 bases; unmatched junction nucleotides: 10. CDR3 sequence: CASSFYSRDRGNNEQFF. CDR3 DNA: TGTGCCAGCAGTTTTTACTCCCGGGACAGGGGAAACAATGAGCAGTTCTTC.

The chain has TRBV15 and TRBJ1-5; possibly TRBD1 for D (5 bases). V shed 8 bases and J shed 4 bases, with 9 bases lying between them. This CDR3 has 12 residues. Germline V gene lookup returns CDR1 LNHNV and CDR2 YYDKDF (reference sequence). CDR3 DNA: TGTGCCACCGGCGGGGGGAATCAGCCCCAGCATTTT. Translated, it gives CATGGGNQPQHF.

The CDR3 DNA reads as TGTGCCAGCAGTAACCAGGGAATTGGGGCCAACGTCCTGACTTTC. This translates into CASSNQGIGANVLTF. V and J are TRBV6-5 and TRBJ2-6; D possibly corresponds to TRBD1 (5 bases). Germline V gene data show CDR1 as MNHEY and CDR2 as SVGAGI. V was cut by 5 bases and J by 3 bases, with 11 bases left in between. The CDR3 covers 15 residues.

The CDR3 reads CASRQQDSYGYTF. The DNA for the CDR3 is TGTGCCAGCAGACAACAGGACAGTTATGGCTACACCTTC. The chain has TRBV2 and TRBJ1-2; tentative D call: TRBD1 (6 bases). Germline V lookup: CDR1 SNHLY, CDR2 FYNNEI. The V end lost 6 bases, the J end lost 5 bases, and 13 bases lay between the germline ends. CDR3 length equals 13 residues.

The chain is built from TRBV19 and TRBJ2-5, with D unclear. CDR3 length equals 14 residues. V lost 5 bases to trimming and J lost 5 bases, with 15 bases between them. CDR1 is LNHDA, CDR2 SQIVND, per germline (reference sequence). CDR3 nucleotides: TGTGCCAGTAGTCCTATCGGGCTTGAGGAGACCCAGTACTTC. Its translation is CASSPIGLEETQYF.

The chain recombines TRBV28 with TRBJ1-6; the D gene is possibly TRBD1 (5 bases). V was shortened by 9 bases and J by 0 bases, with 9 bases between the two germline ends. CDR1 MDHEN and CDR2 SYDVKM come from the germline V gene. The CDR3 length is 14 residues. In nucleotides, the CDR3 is TGTGCCAGTCACAGGAGCTCCTATAATTCACCCCTCCACTTT. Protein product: CASHRSSYNSPLHF.

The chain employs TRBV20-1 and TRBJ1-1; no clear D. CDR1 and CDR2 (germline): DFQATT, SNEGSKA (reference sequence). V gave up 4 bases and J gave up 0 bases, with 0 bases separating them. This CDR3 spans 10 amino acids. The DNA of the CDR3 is TGCAGTGCTATGAACACTGAAGCTTTCTTT. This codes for CSAMNTEAFF.

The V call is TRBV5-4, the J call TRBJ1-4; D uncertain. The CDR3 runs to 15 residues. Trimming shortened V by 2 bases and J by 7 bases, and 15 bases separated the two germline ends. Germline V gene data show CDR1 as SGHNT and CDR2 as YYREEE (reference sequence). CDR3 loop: CASSFRPATGEKLFF. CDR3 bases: TGTGCCAGCAGCTTCCGCCCGGCAACCGGTGAAAAACTGTTTTTT.

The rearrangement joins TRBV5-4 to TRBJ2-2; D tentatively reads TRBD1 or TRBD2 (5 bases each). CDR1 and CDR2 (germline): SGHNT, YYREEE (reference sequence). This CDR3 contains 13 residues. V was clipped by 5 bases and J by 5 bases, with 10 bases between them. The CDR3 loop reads CASSPGLTGELFF. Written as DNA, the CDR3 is TGTGCCAGCAGTCCGGGGCTGACCGGGGAGCTGTTTTTT.

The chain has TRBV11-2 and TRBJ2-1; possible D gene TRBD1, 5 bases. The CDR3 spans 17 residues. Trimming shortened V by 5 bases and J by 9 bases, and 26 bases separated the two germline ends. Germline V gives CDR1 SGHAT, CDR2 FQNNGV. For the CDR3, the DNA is TGTGCCAGCAGCACCCTGGGGCAGGAAGGCGCCCGGATTGAGCAGTTCTTC. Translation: CASSTLGQEGARIEQFF.

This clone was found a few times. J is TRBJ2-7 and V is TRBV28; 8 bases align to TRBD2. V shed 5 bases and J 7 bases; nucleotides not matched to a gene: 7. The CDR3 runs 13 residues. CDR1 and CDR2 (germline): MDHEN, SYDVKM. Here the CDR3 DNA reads TGTGCCAGCAGTCCCACCGGGACTAGGGAGCAGTACTTC. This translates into CASSPTGTREQYF.

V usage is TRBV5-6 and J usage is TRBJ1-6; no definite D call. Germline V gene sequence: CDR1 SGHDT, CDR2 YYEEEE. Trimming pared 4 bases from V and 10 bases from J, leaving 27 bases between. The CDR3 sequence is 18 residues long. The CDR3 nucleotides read TGTGCCAGCAGCACGGCCTCGTCTCTGTGGGGTTTCTGGTCACCCCTCCACTTT. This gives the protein CASSTASSLWGFWSPLHF.